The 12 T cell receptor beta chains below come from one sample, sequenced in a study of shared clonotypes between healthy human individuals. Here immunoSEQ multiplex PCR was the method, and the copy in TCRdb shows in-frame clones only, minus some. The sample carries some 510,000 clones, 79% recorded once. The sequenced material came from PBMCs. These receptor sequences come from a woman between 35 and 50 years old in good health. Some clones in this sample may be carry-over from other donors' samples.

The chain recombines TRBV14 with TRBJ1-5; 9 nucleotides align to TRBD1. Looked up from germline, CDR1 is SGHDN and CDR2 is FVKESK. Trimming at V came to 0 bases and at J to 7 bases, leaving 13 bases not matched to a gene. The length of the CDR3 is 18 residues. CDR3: CASSQDRAGTGNSQPQHF. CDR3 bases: TGTGCCAGCAGCCAAGATCGGGCCGGGACAGGGAATTCCCAGCCCCAGCATTTT.

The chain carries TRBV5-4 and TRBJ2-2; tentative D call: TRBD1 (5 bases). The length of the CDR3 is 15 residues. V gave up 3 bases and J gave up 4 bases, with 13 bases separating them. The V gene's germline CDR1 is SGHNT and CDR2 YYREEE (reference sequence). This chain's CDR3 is CASSSEAGFTGELFF. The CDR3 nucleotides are TGTGCCAGCAGCTCTGAGGCAGGGTTCACCGGGGAGCTGTTTTTT.

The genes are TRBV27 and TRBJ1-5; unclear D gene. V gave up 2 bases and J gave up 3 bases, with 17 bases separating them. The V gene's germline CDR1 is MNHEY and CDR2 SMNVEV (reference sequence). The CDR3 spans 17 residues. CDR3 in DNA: TGTGCCAGCAGTTTACGGGCAGCCCTTAGCCACAATCAGCCCCAGCATTTT. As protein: CASSLRAALSHNQPQHF.

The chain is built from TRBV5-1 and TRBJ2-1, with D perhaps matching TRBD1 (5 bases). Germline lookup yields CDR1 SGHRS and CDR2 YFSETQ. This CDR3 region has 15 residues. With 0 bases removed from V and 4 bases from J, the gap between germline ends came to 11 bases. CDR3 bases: TGCGCCAGCAGCTTGGGGCTCACAGGATACAATGAGCAGTTCTTC. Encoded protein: CASSLGLTGYNEQFF.

The CDR3 nucleotides are TGTGCCTGGAGTGTACCCCCTGACCCGTCCGAGCAGTACTTC. Translation gives CAWSVPPDPSEQYF. The chain links TRBV30 to TRBJ2-7; D call uncertain. The CDR3 contains 14 residues. Germline lookup yields CDR1 GTSNPN and CDR2 SVGIG (reference sequence). Trimming took off 0 bases at V and 6 bases at J, with 15 bases between the two ends.

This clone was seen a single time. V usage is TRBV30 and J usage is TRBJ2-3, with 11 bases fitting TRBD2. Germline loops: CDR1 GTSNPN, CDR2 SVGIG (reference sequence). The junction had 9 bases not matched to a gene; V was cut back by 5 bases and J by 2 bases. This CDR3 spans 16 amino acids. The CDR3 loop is CAWDGRTSGFTDTQYF. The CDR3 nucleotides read TGTGCCTGGGACGGGCGGACTAGCGGGTTCACAGATACGCAGTATTTT.

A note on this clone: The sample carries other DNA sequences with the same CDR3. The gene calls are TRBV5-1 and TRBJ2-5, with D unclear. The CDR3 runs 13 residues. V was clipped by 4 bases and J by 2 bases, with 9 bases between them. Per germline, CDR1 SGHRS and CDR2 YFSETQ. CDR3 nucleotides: TGCGCCAGCAGCCCACTCACACAAGAGACCCAGTACTTC. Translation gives CASSPLTQETQYF.

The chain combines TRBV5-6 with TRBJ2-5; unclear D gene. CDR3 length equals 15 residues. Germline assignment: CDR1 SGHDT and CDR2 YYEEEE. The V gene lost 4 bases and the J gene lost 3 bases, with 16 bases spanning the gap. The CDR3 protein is CASSQVGTIEETQYF. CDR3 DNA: TGTGCCAGCAGCCAGGTGGGAACGATAGAAGAGACCCAGTACTTC.

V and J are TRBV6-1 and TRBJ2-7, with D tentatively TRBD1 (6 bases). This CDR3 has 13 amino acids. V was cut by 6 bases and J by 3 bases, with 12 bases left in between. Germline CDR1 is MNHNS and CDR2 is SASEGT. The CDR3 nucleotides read TGTGCCAGCAGCGCAGGGGCGGTCTACGAGCAGTACTTC. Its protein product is CASSAGAVYEQYF.

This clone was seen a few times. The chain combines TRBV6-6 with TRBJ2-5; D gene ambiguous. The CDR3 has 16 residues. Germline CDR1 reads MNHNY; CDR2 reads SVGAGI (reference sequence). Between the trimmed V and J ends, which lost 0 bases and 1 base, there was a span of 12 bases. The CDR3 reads CASSYSSFSTQETQYF. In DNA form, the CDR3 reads TGTGCCAGCAGTTACTCGTCATTCTCGACCCAAGAGACCCAGTACTTC.

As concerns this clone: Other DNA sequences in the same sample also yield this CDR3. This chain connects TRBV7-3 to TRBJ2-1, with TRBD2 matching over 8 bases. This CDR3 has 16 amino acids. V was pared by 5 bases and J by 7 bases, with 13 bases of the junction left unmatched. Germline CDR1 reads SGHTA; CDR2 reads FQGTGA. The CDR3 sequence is CASSPGSAGVGNEQFF. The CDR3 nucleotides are TGTGCCAGCAGCCCGGGATCAGCGGGAGTGGGGAATGAGCAGTTCTTC. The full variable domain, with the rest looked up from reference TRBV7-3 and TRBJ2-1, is GAGVSQTPSNKVTEKGKYVELRCDPISGHTALYWYRQSLGQGPEFLIYFQGTGAADDSGLPNDRFFAVRPEGSVSTLKIQRTERGDSAVYLCASSPGSAGVGNEQFFGPGTRLTVL.

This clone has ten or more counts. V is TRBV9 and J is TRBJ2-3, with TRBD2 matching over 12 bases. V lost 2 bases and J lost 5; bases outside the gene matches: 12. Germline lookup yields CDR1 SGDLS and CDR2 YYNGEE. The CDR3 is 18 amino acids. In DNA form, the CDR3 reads TGTGCCAGCAGCGTTTCTCTAGCGGGAGGGGGGGCACAAGATACGCAGTATTTT. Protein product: CASSVSLAGGGAQDTQYF.